Shown below are 28 T cell receptor beta chains from a single sample sequenced in a study of T cell clonality in common variable immunodeficiency. Overall study findings and caveats: Fewer deletions and N-nucleotide insertions were reportedly seen in common variable immunodeficiency TCR beta sequences.

The data were produced by immunoSEQ multiplex PCR, yet TCRdb's version contains in-frame clones alone and is incomplete. The sample shows roughly 32,000 clones, none of them appearing just once. These TCRs' antigens remain unknown. Sequenced material: peripheral blood mononuclear cells. The receptors were gathered from a human donor with common variable immunodeficiency.

This clone was recorded many times. The CDR3 end falls 3 residues outside the read, so it is completed with the germline J gene. The gene calls are TRBV19 and TRBJ1-1; D perhaps matches TRBD1 (5 bases). Germline CDR1 and CDR2: LNHDA and SQIVND (reference sequence). The CDR3 sequence is 13 residues long. Between the trimmed V and J ends, which lost 8 bases and 1 base, there was a span of 11 bases. The CDR3 loop reads CASGDRTNTEAFF. CDR3 DNA (partial): TGTGCCAGTGGAGACAGAACGAACACTGAA.

This clone appeared a few times. The read falls 3 residues short of the CDR3 end, and the missing part is taken from the germline J gene. The V gene is TRBV20-1, the J gene TRBJ2-3; 7 bases map to TRBD2. From germline, CDR1 is DFQATT and CDR2 SNEGSKA (reference sequence). V shed 6 bases, J shed 2 bases, and the junction held 5 bases outside the gene matches. The CDR3 covers 13 residues. The DNA read from the CDR3 is TGCAGTGCACCGAGGGACTACACAGATACG. It encodes CSAPRDYTDT. In full, the CDR3 reads CSAPRDYTDTQYF.

This clone was seen a few times. The CDR3 is cut off 3 residues early in the read; its end comes from the germline J gene. V usage is TRBV6-2 or TRBV6-3 and J usage is TRBJ1-3, with a possible D match to TRBD1 (6 bases). Germline values: CDR1 MNHEY, CDR2 SVGEGT. The V and J ends lost 5 bases and 4 bases respectively, with 9 bases between them. CDR3 length: 13 residues. The CDR3 region is CASSHRAGNTIYF. The CDR3 DNA, read in part, is TGTGCCAGCAGTCACAGGGCAGGAAACACC.

The table lists this clone with many counts. Coverage ceases 3 residues before the CDR3 finishes, and the germline J gene fills in the end. The genes are TRBV7-6 and TRBJ2-5; 11 bases map to TRBD2. CDR3 length equals 15 residues. Germline assignment: CDR1 SGHVS and CDR2 FNYEAQ. V shed 5 bases, J shed 4 bases, and the junction held 6 bases outside the gene matches. Incomplete CDR3 DNA: TGTGCCAGCAGCGGGGGTAGCGGGGGGGGAGAGACC. The encoded protein is CASSGGSGGGET. The full CDR3 sequence reads CASSGGSGGGETQYF.

Only a few counts were recorded for this clone. The read comes to an end 3 residues before the CDR3 does, leaving the germline J gene to fill in the end. The chain couples TRBV7-9 to TRBJ1-4; 11 bases agree with TRBD1. V was pared by 6 bases and J by 6 bases, with 6 bases of the junction left unmatched. This CDR3 has 15 residues. Germline V gene lookup returns CDR1 SEHNR and CDR2 FQNEAQ (reference sequence). The CDR3 bases that were read are TGTGCCAGCAGACTTGGGACAGGGGGGGATGAAAAA. It is translated as CASRLGTGGDEK. In full, the CDR3 reads CASRLGTGGDEKLFF.

This clone was seen more than once but under ten times. The CDR3 end is not reached by the read, which stops 3 residues before it; the germline J gene fills it in. V and J are TRBV2 and TRBJ2-7, with 9 bases that match TRBD2. The junction had 3 bases not matched to a gene; V was cut back by 3 bases and J by 3 bases. The CDR3 consists of 14 residues. Germline V lookup: CDR1 SNHLY, CDR2 FYNNEI. CDR3 residues: CASSEGLADYEQYF. The sequenced part of the CDR3 DNA is TGTGCCAGCAGTGAGGGACTAGCCGACTACGAG.

At least ten counts were recorded for this clone. The read halts 3 residues ahead of the CDR3 end, with the missing end drawn from the germline J gene. J is TRBJ2-1 and V is TRBV6-1; tentatively, D is TRBD1 (5 bases). Germline values: CDR1 MNHNS, CDR2 SASEGT. V lost 4 bases, J lost 8 bases, and 12 bases lay in between. CDR3 length: 13 residues. CDR3 DNA (partial): TGTGCCAGCAGTGGGGGCAGGGTCGATGAG. Its translation: CASSGGRVDE. The CDR3 in full is CASSGGRVDEQFF.

A word on this clone: The read stops 3 residues short of the end of the CDR3; the missing end is completed from the germline J gene. The V gene is TRBV13, the J gene TRBJ1-1; D is possibly TRBD1 (5 bases). V gave up 8 bases and J gave up 1 base, with 8 bases separating them. This CDR3 comprises 12 residues. CDR1 and CDR2 from the germline V gene are PRHDT and FYEKMQ (reference sequence). CDR3 DNA, as far as it was read: TGTGCCAGCCAGGGCGCGAACACTGAA. Residues: CASQGANTE. The entire CDR3 reads CASQGANTEAFF.

In this sample, this clone turned up a few times. The read ends 3 residues before the CDR3 terminus; that terminus is restored from the germline J gene. The chain employs TRBV30 and TRBJ2-7; TRBD1 matches 8 bases. Germline assignment: CDR1 GTSNPN and CDR2 SVGIG (reference sequence). V was clipped by 7 bases and J by 0 bases; unmatched bases: 5. This CDR3 region has 13 residues. The CDR3 sequence: CAYGQGVSYEQYF. The CDR3 bases that were read are TGTGCCTACGGACAGGGAGTCTCCTACGAG.

This clone was detected many times. The CDR3 region is CASSPAMNTEAFF. Partial CDR3 DNA: TGTGCCAGCTCACCAGCTATGAACACTGAA. This sequence joins TRBV18 and TRBJ1-1, with D unresolved. The CDR3 is cut off 3 residues early in the read; its end comes from the germline J gene. The CDR3 totals 13 residues. Germline V gene data show CDR1 as KGHSH and CDR2 as LQKENI. Trimming cost V 2 bases and J 0 bases, with 4 bases left between them.

As concerns this clone: The missing CDR3 end, 3 residues past where the read stops, is filled in from the germline J gene. V is TRBV6-2 or TRBV6-3 and J is TRBJ2-1; 7 bases fit TRBD1. This CDR3 comprises 16 residues. Losses at the gene ends were 7 bases for V and 4 bases for J; bases not matched to a gene: 13. The germline gives CDR1 MNHEY, CDR2 SVGEGT. CDR3 sequence: CASTTPETGPYNEQFF. Partial CDR3 DNA: TGTGCCAGCACTACCCCCGAGACAGGGCCATACAATGAG.

This clone was observed at least ten times. The read is 3 residues too short to cover the CDR3 end, so that end is filled in from the germline J gene. The chain is built from TRBV23-1 and TRBJ2-1; D possibly corresponds to TRBD2 (5 bases). TRBV23-1 is designated an ORF whose function remains uncertain. V lost 3 bases and J lost 3, with 9 bases in between. CDR3 length: 14 residues. The CDR3 reads CASSHLGLYNEQFF. The CDR3 DNA, read in part, is TGCGCCAGCAGTCATCTTGGACTCTACAATGAG.

This clone was counted only a few times. An end of the junction differs from the germline gene, which may be a read error. Read data end 3 residues before the CDR3 end; the end is taken from the germline J gene. This chain links TRBV7-9 with TRBJ1-1; TRBD1 aligns across 7 bases. CDR3 length: 12 residues. The germline V gene has CDR1 SEHNR and CDR2 FQNEAQ (reference sequence). This chain's CDR3 is CSSSLDRAEAFF. Partial CDR3 DNA: TGTTCCAGCAGCTTAGACAGGGCTGAA.

There are a few counts of this clone. The read terminates 3 residues ahead of where the CDR3 ends, so the germline J gene completes it. V usage is TRBV2 and J usage is TRBJ1-2; a possible D gene is TRBD1 (6 bases). The germline V and J ends were trimmed by 7 bases and 0 bases, with 9 bases remaining between them. Germline CDR1 is SNHLY and CDR2 is FYNNEI. The CDR3 runs to 13 residues. The CDR3 sequence is CASTRGTNYGYTF. The DNA read from the CDR3 is TGTGCCAGCACGAGGGGGACTAACTATGGC.

Ten or more counts support this clone. Sequencing ends 3 residues short of the CDR3 end; the germline J gene provides the rest. This chain connects TRBV13 to TRBJ2-7, with 7 positions matching TRBD2. This CDR3 has 13 amino acids. V was clipped by 2 bases and J by 4 bases; unmatched bases: 2. Germline V gene lookup returns CDR1 PRHDT and CDR2 FYEKMQ (reference sequence). Partial CDR3 DNA: TGTGCCAGCAGCTTATCTAGCGGATACGAG. It is translated as CASSLSSGYE. The CDR3, in full, reads CASSLSSGYEQYF.

This clone was seen many times. The CDR3 end falls 3 residues outside the read, so it is completed with the germline J gene. The gene calls are TRBV6-2 or TRBV6-3 and TRBJ2-1; tentatively, D is TRBD2 (6 bases). Trimming shortened V by 4 bases and J by 8 bases, and 18 bases separated the two germline ends. From germline, CDR1 is MNHEY and CDR2 SVGEGT. The CDR3 consists of 15 residues. The CDR3 loop reads CASSSEPGTRHEQFF. CDR3 DNA (partial): TGTGCCAGCAGTTCAGAACCCGGGACTCGACATGAG.

This clone was counted many times. The CDR3 end is not reached by the read, which stops 3 residues before it; the germline J gene fills it in. Other DNA sequences in this sample translate to the same CDR3. This chain links TRBV5-1 with TRBJ1-5; maybe TRBD1 (6 bases). The V end was cut by 1 base, the J end by 6 bases, with 8 bases between. The length of the CDR3 is 13 residues. Germline CDR1 and CDR2: SGHRS and YFSETQ. The sequenced part of the CDR3 DNA is TGCGCCAGCAGCTTGTCCAGGGGTCAGCCC. Its protein product is CASSLSRGQP. The whole CDR3 protein reads CASSLSRGQPQHF.

To note about this clone: The read terminates 3 residues ahead of where the CDR3 ends, so the germline J gene completes it. The chain combines TRBV4-2 with TRBJ2-7; 7 nucleotides align to TRBD1. CDR3 length: 17 amino acids. The V and J ends lost 4 bases and 2 bases, in that order; junction bases with no gene match: 14. The V gene's germline CDR1 is LGHNA and CDR2 YNFKEQ. The DNA read from the CDR3 is TGTGCCAGCAGCCGAAACCTTTACAGGGGTGTACCCTACGAG. Translated: CASSRNLYRGVPYE. The whole CDR3 region reads CASSRNLYRGVPYEQYF.

In this sample, this clone turned up many times. The observed sequence ends 3 residues before the CDR3 terminus, with the missing tail filled in from the germline J gene. The chain links TRBV30 to TRBJ1-1; possible D gene TRBD1, 6 bases. This CDR3 comprises 12 residues. Germline V gene data show CDR1 as GTSNPN and CDR2 as SVGIG (reference sequence). With 3 bases removed from V and 7 bases from J, the gap between germline ends came to 12 bases. CDR3 DNA (partial): TGTGCCTGGAGCCTATCGGACAGTGAA. Amino acids: CAWSLSDSE. The full CDR3 protein reads CAWSLSDSEAFF.

This clone came up many times. The sequenced fragment ends 3 residues before the CDR3 boundary, so the rest is inferred from the germline J gene. The chain has TRBV28 and TRBJ2-7; 9 bases fit TRBD2. Germline-derived CDR1 and CDR2 are MDHEN and SYDVKM. The CDR3 totals 13 residues. J lost 0 bases, V lost 9 bases, and 3 bases had no gene match. CDR3 bases read: TGTGCCAGTGGTAGCGGGAGCTCCTACGAG. Translated: CASGSGSSYE. The full CDR3 sequence reads CASGSGSSYEQYF.

This clone was seen ten or more times. The CDR3 end lies 3 residues beyond the end of the read and is filled in from the germline J gene. The chain carries TRBV5-1 and TRBJ2-6, with a weak D call TRBD1 (6 bases). V shed 7 bases and J shed 0 bases, with 8 bases lying between them. The CDR3 consists of 14 residues. Germline CDR1 reads SGHRS; CDR2 reads YFSETQ. The CDR3 DNA, read in part, is TGCGCCAGCGGACAGCCCTCTGGGGCCAACGTC. Protein product: CASGQPSGANV. The whole CDR3 protein reads CASGQPSGANVLTF.

This clone appeared many times. The read ends 3 residues shy of where the CDR3 ends; the end is completed using the germline J gene. The J gene is TRBJ1-6, the V gene TRBV30; unclear D gene. The length of the CDR3 is 15 residues. The V end lost 3 bases, the J end lost 6 bases, and 15 bases lay between the germline ends. Germline CDR1 reads GTSNPN; CDR2 reads SVGIG (reference sequence). CDR3 bases read: TGTGCCTGGAGGAAGCACATGGACTTTAATTCACCC. Encoded protein: CAWRKHMDFNSP. The entire CDR3 reads CAWRKHMDFNSPLHF.

Turning to this clone: The read terminates 3 residues before the CDR3 end, so the remaining end is supplied by the germline J gene. The chain joins TRBV7-6 to TRBJ2-1, with D tentatively TRBD1 (6 bases). Germline CDR1 and CDR2: SGHVS and FNYEAQ. Trimming took off 0 bases at V and 0 bases at J, with 9 bases between the two ends. The CDR3 has 16 amino acids. The CDR3 loop is CASSLAGASSYNEQFF. The part of the CDR3 DNA that was read is TGTGCCAGCAGCTTAGCGGGGGCCAGCTCCTACAATGAG.

Of note for this clone: The read comes to an end 3 residues before the CDR3 does, leaving the germline J gene to fill in the end. This sequence joins TRBV5-1 and TRBJ1-1, with D tentatively TRBD1 (6 bases). Deletions cut 8 bases from V and 0 bases from J, with 14 bases between. This CDR3 is 14 amino acids long. Germline V gene lookup returns CDR1 SGHRS and CDR2 YFSETQ. CDR3 bases read: TGCGCCAGTAATGGGGAGGGGGTGAACACTGAA. This codes for CASNGEGVNTE. In full, the CDR3 reads CASNGEGVNTEAFF.

In its sample, this clone was seen many times. The read finishes 3 residues shy of the CDR3 end, and the germline J gene is used to complete it. The V gene is TRBV11-3, the J gene TRBJ2-3; 7 bases are a match to TRBD1. The junction had 7 bases not matched to a gene; V was cut back by 3 bases and J by 4 bases. The CDR3 is 15 amino acids. Germline loops: CDR1 SGHNT, CDR2 YENEEA. This CDR3 is CASSLGDRYADTQYF. The part of the CDR3 DNA that was read is TGTGCCAGCAGCTTGGGGGACAGATACGCAGATACG.

In its sample, this clone was seen many times. The read halts 3 residues ahead of the CDR3 end, with the missing end drawn from the germline J gene. V and J are TRBV18 and TRBJ1-1; TRBD1 matches 8 bases. The CDR3 loop spans 15 amino acids. Trimming at V came to 3 bases and at J to 3 bases, leaving 6 bases not matched to a gene. Germline V gene data show CDR1 as KGHSH and CDR2 as LQKENI. Partial CDR3 DNA: TGTGCCAGCTCACCCAACAGGGGGGGTTACACTGAA. Its translation: CASSPNRGGYTE. The entire CDR3 sequence reads CASSPNRGGYTEAFF. The full variable domain, rest sourced from reference TRBV18 and TRBJ1-1, is NAGVMQNPRHLVRRRGQEARLRCSPMKGHSHVYWYRQLPEEGLKFMVYLQKENIIDESGMPKERFSAEFPKEGPSILRIQQVVRGDSAAYFCASSPNRGGYTEAFFGQGTRLTVV.

In its sample, this clone was seen a few times. The read halts 3 residues ahead of the CDR3 end, with the missing end drawn from the germline J gene. This chain joins TRBV18 and TRBJ1-2; tentatively, D is TRBD1 (5 bases). V was trimmed by 3 bases and J by 4 bases, leaving 12 bases between them. This CDR3 comprises 14 residues. Germline loops: CDR1 KGHSH, CDR2 LQKENI. Incomplete CDR3 DNA: TGTGCCAGCTCACCGATGGGACTGGGCTATGGC. Translated: CASSPMGLGYG. The whole CDR3 sequence reads CASSPMGLGYGYTF.

This clone was found a few times. One end of the junction fails to match germline, which may point to a read error. The read ends 3 residues shy of where the CDR3 ends; the end is completed using the germline J gene. The chain links TRBV11-1 to TRBJ2-3; the match to TRBD2 covers 7 bases. The CDR3 runs 15 residues. Germline loops: CDR1 SGHAT, CDR2 FQDESV (reference sequence). The CDR3 DNA, read in part, is TGTGCCAGCAGCCTAGCGGCTAGTTCCACAGATACG. It is translated as CASSLAASSTDT. The complete CDR3 reads CASSLAASSTDTQYF.